What follows are 13 T cell receptor beta chains derived from one specimen sequenced in a study of blood T cell repertoires in COVID-19. Using immunoSEQ multiplex PCR, the repertoire was profiled, and TCRdb retains in-frame clones only, with some absent. Among around 69,000 clones, 75% to 85% were seen once, and the ten largest hold approximately 23%. Sequencing was performed on peripheral blood. The receptor set was obtained from a middle-aged man with acute or convalescent COVID-19.

CDR3 region: CASSQEPSGGRNTEAFF. Here the CDR3 DNA reads TGTGCCAGCAGCCAAGAACCCTCCGGGGGGCGGAACACTGAAGCTTTCTTT. The chain has TRBV4-2 and TRBJ1-1, with D perhaps TRBD1 (6 bases). Deletions cut 0 bases from V and 1 base from J, with 15 bases between. The germline V gene encodes CDR1 LGHNA and CDR2 YNFKEQ. There are 17 residues in the CDR3.

The gene calls are TRBV5-4 and TRBJ1-1, with TRBD1 matching over 7 bases. The ends lost 1 base at V and 6 bases at J; junction bases unmatched: 6. This CDR3 comprises 14 residues. Germline CDR1 and CDR2: SGHNT and YYREEE (reference sequence). The chain's CDR3 is CASSLMGTVSEAFF. The CDR3 coding sequence is TGTGCCAGCAGCTTGATGGGGACAGTTTCTGAAGCTTTCTTT.

A few counts support this clone. This chain links TRBV6-5 with TRBJ2-3, with 7 bases aligning to TRBD2. With V trimmed by 10 bases and J by 1 base, 11 bases remained unmatched. CDR1 is MNHEY, CDR2 SVGAGI, per germline. This CDR3 region has 15 residues. The CDR3 spells CATSLRAGGTDTQYF. The CDR3 DNA is TGTGCCACCTCATTACGGGCGGGAGGCACAGATACGCAGTATTTT.

This chain uses TRBV11-2 with TRBJ2-7; 7 bases match TRBD1. Looked up from germline, CDR1 is SGHAT and CDR2 is FQNNGV. The CDR3 runs to 15 residues. Germline trimming cut 4 bases from V and 0 bases from J; bases unmatched to any gene: 6. In DNA form, the CDR3 reads TGTGCCAGCAGCTGGGACAGTGAGACCTCCTACGAGCAGTACTTC. It translates to CASSWDSETSYEQYF.

The chain is built from TRBV18 and TRBJ2-5; the match to TRBD1 covers 7 bases. J gave up 5 bases and V 3 bases, and 9 bases lay outside the gene matches. The CDR3 is made up of 15 amino acids. Germline-derived CDR1 and CDR2 are KGHSH and LQKENI. The CDR3 DNA sequence: TGTGCCAGCTCACCGGTGGGGACAGTCCCGGAGACCCAGTACTTC. Encoded protein: CASSPVGTVPETQYF.

This clone was seen once. The rearrangement links TRBV4-1 to TRBJ1-3; no clear D gene. Germline V gene sequence: CDR1 MGHRA, CDR2 YSYEKL. Trimming removed 3 bases at V and 3 bases at J, with 12 bases between. This CDR3 has 15 amino acids. In DNA, the CDR3 is TGCGCCAGCAGCCAGACGGGAGACGTTGGAAACACCATATATTTT. Translating it yields CASSQTGDVGNTIYF.

This clone was picked up one time. No conserved phenylalanine or tryptophan is present at the end of the CDR3, so a read error is the likely explanation. The rearrangement links TRBV6-5 to TRBJ1-2, with TRBD1 identical over 7 bases. Trimming cost V 6 bases and J 8 bases; bases outside gene matches: 9. Germline V gene lookup returns CDR1 MNHEY and CDR2 SVGAGI. This CDR3 spans 13 amino acids. The CDR3 DNA reads as TGTGCCAGCAGCAACAGACAGGGTGCCGGCTACACCCTC. It is translated as CASSNRQGAGYTL.

V gene TRBV2 combines with J gene TRBJ1-2; 9 bases match TRBD1. Germline V gene data show CDR1 as SNHLY and CDR2 as FYNNEI. The CDR3 has 14 amino acids. Unmatched junction bases numbered 10, after V lost 8 bases and J lost 6 bases. The CDR3 nucleotides are TGTGCCAGCGCTGCCGGGACAGGGATGAATGGCTACACCTTC. Protein: CASAAGTGMNGYTF.

The chain has TRBV7-2 and TRBJ2-3; possibly TRBD1 for D (5 bases). The CDR3 totals 14 residues. Germline-derived CDR1 and CDR2 are SGHTA and FQGNSA. V was pared by 0 bases and J by 3 bases, with 7 bases between. Here the CDR3 reads CASSLAPGTDTQYF. The CDR3 bases are TGTGCCAGCAGCTTAGCTCCAGGGACAGATACGCAGTATTTT.

This clone has more than one count but fewer than ten. The chain combines TRBV18 with TRBJ1-4; D not resolved. Germline V CDR1 and CDR2: KGHSH, LQKENI. The CDR3 is 15 residues long. V was trimmed by 3 bases and J by 3 bases, leaving 11 bases between them. This CDR3 reads CASSPSTGSNEKLFF. CDR3 DNA: TGTGCCAGCTCACCTTCGACCGGGTCTAATGAAAAACTGTTTTTT.

The chain is built from TRBV24-1 and TRBJ1-2; TRBD1 aligns across 8 bases. Per the germline V gene, CDR1 is KGHDR and CDR2 is SFDVKD. With 4 bases clipped from V and 8 bases from J, the junction kept 8 bases outside the gene matches. CDR3 length equals 14 residues. CDR3 nucleotide sequence: TGTGCCACCAGTGACAAGGGACAGGCTAAGGGCTACACCTTC. It translates to CATSDKGQAKGYTF.

This clone has a handful of counts. The chain recombines TRBV10-2 with TRBJ1-1, with no clear D. The CDR3 spans 12 residues. V lost 4 bases, J lost 3 bases, and 6 bases lay in between. Germline V gene lookup returns CDR1 WSHSY and CDR2 SAAADI. The CDR3 DNA is TGCGCCAGCAGTGTACGGGACACTGAAGCTTTCTTT. It translates to CASSVRDTEAFF.

V and J are TRBV6-5 and TRBJ2-3; TRBD2 matches 11 bases. The germline V gene has CDR1 MNHEY and CDR2 SVGAGI. The CDR3 sequence is 16 residues long. With 0 bases clipped from V and 4 bases from J, the junction kept 3 bases outside the gene matches. The CDR3 protein is CASSYSSGGASDTQYF. In DNA, the CDR3 is TGTGCCAGCAGTTACTCTAGCGGGGGGGCATCAGATACGCAGTATTTT.